Sequencing of this TCR beta chain was carried out in a study of a mutant IDH1 vaccine in newly diagnosed glioma. Study-wide results and limits: There seemed to be no relation between pseudoprogression and changes in top peripheral T cell clonotypes.

Time point reported: week 11, during vaccination. Each vaccine dose was 300 ug of mutant IDH1 20-mer peptide, with topical imiquimod. Donors had new WHO grade 3 or 4 IDH1-mutant, ATRX-lost astrocytomas. Germline CDR1 and CDR2: SEHNR and FQNEAQ (reference sequence). V was shortened by 5 bases and J by 8 bases, with 16 bases between the two germline ends. The CDR3 sequence is 14 residues long. Using immunoSEQ multiplex PCR, the repertoire was profiled, and TCRdb retains in-frame clones only, with some absent. Of about 120,000 clones listed, about four fifths are singletons. Remarks on this clone: The antigen is not known.

The receptor was derived from a man between 40 and 49 years old with glioma. The genes are TRBV7-9 and TRBJ1-5; weak D call: TRBD1 (6 bases). The source material was PBMCs, sampled from a glioma patient whose treatment included an IDH1 peptide vaccine. In nucleotides, the CDR3 is TGTGCCAGCAGCCAAGAGGGGGGCTTGGAGCCCCAGCATTTT. Translated, it gives CASSQEGGLEPQHF.